This T cell receptor (beta chain) was captured in a study of shared clonotypes between healthy human individuals. Study conclusions and caveats: Clonotype sharing across donors was expected to vary with sequencing depth.

The CDR3 is made up of 14 amino acids. With 5 bases clipped from V and 3 bases from J, the junction kept 6 bases outside the gene matches. Germline V gives CDR1 MNHNY, CDR2 SVGAGI (reference sequence). TCRdb's copy holds only in-frame clones and misses some; the assay was immunoSEQ multiplex PCR. The sample includes 400,000 to 600,000 clones, roughly three quarters of them seen just once. This clone was counted between two and nine times. Its target is not known. The TCR was taken from a woman in her 40s in good health. Some clones in this sample may be carry-over from other donors' samples. The chain recombines TRBV6-6 with TRBJ1-2; 7 bases map to TRBD1. Material for sequencing was PBMCs. The CDR3, as DNA: TGTGCCAGCAGTAGGAGCACAGGGGACTATGGCTACACCTTC. As protein: CASSRSTGDYGYTF.